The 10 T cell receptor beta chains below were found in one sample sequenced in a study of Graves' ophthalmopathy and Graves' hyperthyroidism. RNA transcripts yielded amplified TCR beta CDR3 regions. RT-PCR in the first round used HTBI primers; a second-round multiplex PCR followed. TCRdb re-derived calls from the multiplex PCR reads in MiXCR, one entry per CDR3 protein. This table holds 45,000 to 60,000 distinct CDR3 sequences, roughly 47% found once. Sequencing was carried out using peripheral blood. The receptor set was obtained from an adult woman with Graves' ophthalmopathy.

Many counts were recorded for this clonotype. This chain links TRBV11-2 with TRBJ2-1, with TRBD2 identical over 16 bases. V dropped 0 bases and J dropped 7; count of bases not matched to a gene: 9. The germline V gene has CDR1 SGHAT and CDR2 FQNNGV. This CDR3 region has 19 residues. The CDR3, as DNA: TGTGCCAGCAGCTTAGATCCAGGGACTAGCGGGAGGGCCAGGAATGAGCAGTTCTTC. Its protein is CASSLDPGTSGRARNEQFF.

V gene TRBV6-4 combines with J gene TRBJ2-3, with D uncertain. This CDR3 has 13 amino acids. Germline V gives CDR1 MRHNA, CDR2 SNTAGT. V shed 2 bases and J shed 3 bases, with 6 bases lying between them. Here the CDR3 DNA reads TGTGCCAGCAGTGACCTGGTTACAGATACGCAGTATTTT. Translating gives CASSDLVTDTQYF.

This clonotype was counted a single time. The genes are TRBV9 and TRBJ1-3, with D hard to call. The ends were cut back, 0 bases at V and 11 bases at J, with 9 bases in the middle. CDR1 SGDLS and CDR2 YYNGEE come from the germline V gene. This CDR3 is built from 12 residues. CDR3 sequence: CASSVVERAIYF. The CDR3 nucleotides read TGTGCCAGCAGCGTAGTGGAAAGGGCCATATATTTT. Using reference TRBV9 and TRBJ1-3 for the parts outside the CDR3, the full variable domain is DSGVTQTPKHLITATGQRVTLRCSPRSGDLSVYWYQQSLDQGLQFLIQYYNGEERAKGNILERFSAQQFPDLHSELNLSSLELGDSALYFCASSVVERAIYFGEGSWLTVV.

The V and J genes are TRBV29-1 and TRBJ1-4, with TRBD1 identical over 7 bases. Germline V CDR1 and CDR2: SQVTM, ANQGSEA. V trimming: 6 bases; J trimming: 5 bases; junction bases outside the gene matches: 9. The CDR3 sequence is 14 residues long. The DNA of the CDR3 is TGCAGCGTACCTACAGGGGTGGCGAATGAAAAACTGTTTTTT. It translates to CSVPTGVANEKLFF.

The CDR3 bases are TGTGCCAGCAGTGCTAACAGGGCCTCACTTAACAATGAGCAGTTCTTC. The encoded protein is CASSANRASLNNEQFF. V is TRBV2 and J is TRBJ2-1, with a tentative D call TRBD1 (6 bases). This CDR3 region has 16 residues. Germline CDR1 reads SNHLY; CDR2 reads FYNNEI. V lost 4 bases and J lost 5, with 18 bases in between. The variable domain in full, completed from reference TRBV2 and TRBJ2-1, reads EPEVTQTPSHQVTQMGQEVILRCVPISNHLYFYWYRQILGQKVEFLVSFYNNEISEKSEIFDDQFSVERPDGSNFTLKIRSTKLEDSAMYFCASSANRASLNNEQFFGPGTRLTVL.

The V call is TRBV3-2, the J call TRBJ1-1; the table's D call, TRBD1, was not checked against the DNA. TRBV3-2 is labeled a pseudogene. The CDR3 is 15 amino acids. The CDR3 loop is CASSLGQGSATEAFF. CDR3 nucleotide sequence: TGTGCCAGCAGCTTGGGACAGGGAAGCGCCACTGAAGCTTTCTTT.

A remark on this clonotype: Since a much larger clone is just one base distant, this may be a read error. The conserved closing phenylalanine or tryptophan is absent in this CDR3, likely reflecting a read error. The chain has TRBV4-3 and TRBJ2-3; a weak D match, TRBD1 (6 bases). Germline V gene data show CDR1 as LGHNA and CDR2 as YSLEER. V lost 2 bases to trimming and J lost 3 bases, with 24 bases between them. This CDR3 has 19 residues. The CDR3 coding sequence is TGCGCCAGCAGCCAAAGTCCTGTCCCTACAGGGTCGGATACAGATACGCAGTATGTT. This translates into CASSQSPVPTGSDTDTQYV.

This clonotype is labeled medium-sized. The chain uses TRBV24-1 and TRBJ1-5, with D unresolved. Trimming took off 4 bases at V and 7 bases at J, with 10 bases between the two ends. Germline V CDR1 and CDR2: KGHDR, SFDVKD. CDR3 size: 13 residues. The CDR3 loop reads CATSDRLGQPQHF. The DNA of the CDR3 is TGTGCCACCAGTGACCGCTTGGGACAGCCCCAGCATTTT.

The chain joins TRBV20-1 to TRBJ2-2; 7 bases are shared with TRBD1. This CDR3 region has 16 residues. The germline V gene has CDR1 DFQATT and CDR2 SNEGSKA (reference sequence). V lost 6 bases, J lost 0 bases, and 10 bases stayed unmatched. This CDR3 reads CSARVYRGTNTGELFF. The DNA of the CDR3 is TGCAGTGCAAGGGTCTACAGGGGCACGAACACCGGGGAGCTGTTTTTT.

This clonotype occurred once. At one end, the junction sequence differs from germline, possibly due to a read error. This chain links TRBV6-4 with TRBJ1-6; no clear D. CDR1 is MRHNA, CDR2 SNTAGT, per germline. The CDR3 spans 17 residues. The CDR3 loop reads CASSDGRASSYNSPFHF. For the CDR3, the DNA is TGTGCCAGCAGTGACGGCCGGGCCAGCTCCTATAATTCACCCTTCCACTTT.